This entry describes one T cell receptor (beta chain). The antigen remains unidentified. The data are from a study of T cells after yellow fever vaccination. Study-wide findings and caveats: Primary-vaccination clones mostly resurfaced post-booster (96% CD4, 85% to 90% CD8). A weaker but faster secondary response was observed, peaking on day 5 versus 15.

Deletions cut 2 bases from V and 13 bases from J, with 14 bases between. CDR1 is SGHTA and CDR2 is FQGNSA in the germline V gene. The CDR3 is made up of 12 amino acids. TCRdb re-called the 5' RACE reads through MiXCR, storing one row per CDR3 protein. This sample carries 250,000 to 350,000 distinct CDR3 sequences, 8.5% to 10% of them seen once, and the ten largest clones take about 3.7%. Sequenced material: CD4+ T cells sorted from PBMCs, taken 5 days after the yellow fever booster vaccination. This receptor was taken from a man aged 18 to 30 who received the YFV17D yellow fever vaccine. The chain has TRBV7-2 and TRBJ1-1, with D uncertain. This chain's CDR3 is CASSLSLSTVFF. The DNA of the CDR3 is TGTGCCAGCAGCTTATCCCTTTCTACAGTTTTCTTT.